This T cell receptor beta chain appears in the sequencing data of a study of post-analysis software for immune sequencing data. Study-level background: Patients with relapsing-remitting, secondary progressive and progressive-relapsing multiple sclerosis courses were all represented. Broader study findings: Patients with multiple sclerosis recorded significantly lower normalized Chao1 diversity than controls, the study found. Patients showed TRBV5-6, TRBV5-1 and TRBV20-1 among four to six TRBV segments more frequent than in controls.

CDR1 and CDR2 from the germline V gene are SGDLS and YYNGEE. This CDR3 comprises 14 residues. Unique molecular identifiers were carried by the TCR beta cDNA libraries. TCRdb analysed the PCR reads with MiXCR anew, one entry per CDR3 protein. The data hold hundreds of thousands of distinct CDR3 sequences, with over 45% observed a single time. Turning to this clonotype: Its specificity is not known.

The receptor's source is a girl aged 2 to 10 with multiple sclerosis. Sample: blood. The rearrangement joins TRBV9 to TRBJ2-5; maybe TRBD1 (7 bases). The tail of the sequence fits TRBJ2-7 better, so the J call may be wrong. The CDR3 DNA is TGTGCCAGCAGCCCTGCGGGACAGCTATACGAGCAGTACTTC. It translates to CASSPAGQLYEQYF.